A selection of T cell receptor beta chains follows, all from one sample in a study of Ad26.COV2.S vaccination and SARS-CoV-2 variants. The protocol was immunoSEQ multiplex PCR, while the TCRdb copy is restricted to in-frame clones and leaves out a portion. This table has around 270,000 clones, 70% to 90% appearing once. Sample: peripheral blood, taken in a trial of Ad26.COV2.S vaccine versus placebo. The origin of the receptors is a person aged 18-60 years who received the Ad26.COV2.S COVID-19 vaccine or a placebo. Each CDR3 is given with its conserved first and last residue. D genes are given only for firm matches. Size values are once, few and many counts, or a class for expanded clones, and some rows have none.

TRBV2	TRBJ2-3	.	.	CASSDGRDTDTQYF	TGTGCCAGCAGTGACGGCAGGGACACAGATACGCAGTATTTT
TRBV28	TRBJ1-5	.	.	CASSFRAIYQPQHF	TGTGCCAGCAGTTTCAGGGCAATTTATCAGCCCCAGCATTTT
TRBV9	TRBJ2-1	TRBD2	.	CASSSIAGTNNEQFF	TGTGCCAGCAGCTCTATAGCGGGGACTAACAATGAGCAGTTCTTC
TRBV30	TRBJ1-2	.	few	CAWSVTGLRDGYTF	TGTGCCTGGAGTGTAACAGGGCTTCGGGATGGCTACACCTTC
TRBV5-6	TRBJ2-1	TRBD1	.	CASSPNRQGYNEQFF	TGTGCCAGCAGCCCAAATCGACAGGGTTACAATGAGCAGTTCTTC
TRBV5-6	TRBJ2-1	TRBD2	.	CASSFRTRDNEQFF	TGTGCCAGCAGCTTCCGGACTAGAGACAATGAGCAGTTCTTC
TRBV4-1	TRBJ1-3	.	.	CASSLPGLGVSGNTIYF	TGCGCCAGCAGCCTCCCAGGGTTGGGAGTCTCTGGAAACACCATATATTTT
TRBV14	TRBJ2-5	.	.	CASSQGFPRLEETQYF	TGTGCCAGCAGCCAAGGGTTCCCCAGGCTCGAGGAGACCCAGTACTTC
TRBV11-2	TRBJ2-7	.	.	CASSLGGAGAEQYF	TGTGCCAGCAGCTTAGGAGGGGCGGGGGCTGAGCAGTACTTC
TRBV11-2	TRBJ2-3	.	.	CASSRAGASSPSTDTQYF	TGTGCCAGCAGCAGGGCTGGGGCGTCTAGTCCCAGCACAGATACGCAGTATTTT
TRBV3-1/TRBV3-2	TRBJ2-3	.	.	CASSQDGYRATDTQYF	TGTGCCAGCAGCCAAGATGGGTACAGGGCAACAGATACGCAGTATTTT
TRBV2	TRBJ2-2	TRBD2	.	CASKGQRGVNTGELFF	TGTGCCAGCAAGGGACAGCGGGGGGTCAACACCGGGGAGCTGTTTTTT
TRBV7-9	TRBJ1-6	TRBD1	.	CASSLGQGVRSPLHF	TGTGCCAGCAGCTTAGGACAGGGCGTTCGATCACCCCTCCACTTT
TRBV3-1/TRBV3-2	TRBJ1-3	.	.	CASSQDRGNTIYF	TGTGCCAGCAGCCAAGATCGGGGAAACACCATATATTTT
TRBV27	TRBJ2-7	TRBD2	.	CASSLSSGALSYEQYF	TGTGCCAGCAGTTTATCTAGCGGGGCTCTTTCCTACGAGCAGTACTTC
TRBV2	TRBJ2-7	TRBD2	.	CASSLAGGRYEQYF	TGTGCCAGCAGTTTAGCGGGGGGGCGGTACGAGCAGTACTTC
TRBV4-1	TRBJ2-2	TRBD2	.	CASSQSQRGAGTGELFF	TGCGCCAGCAGCCAATCACAGCGGGGGGCGGGCACCGGGGAGCTGTTTTTT
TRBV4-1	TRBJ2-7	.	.	CASSQGEVSSYEQYF	TGCGCCAGCAGCCAAGGGGAGGTTAGCTCCTACGAGCAGTACTTC
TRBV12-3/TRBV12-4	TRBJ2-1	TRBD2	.	CASSTGLAVEQFF	TGTGCCAGCAGCACGGGACTAGCGGTTGAGCAGTTCTTC
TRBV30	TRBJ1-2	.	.	CAWSLGINYGYTF	TGTGCCTGGAGTTTGGGAATTAACTATGGCTACACCTTC
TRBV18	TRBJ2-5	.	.	CASSGLGLVGPGEETQYF	TGTGCCAGCTCCGGTCTGGGTCTTGTCGGACCGGGTGAGGAGACCCAGTACTTC
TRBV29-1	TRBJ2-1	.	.	CSAEGASGSYNEQFF	TGCAGCGCCGAAGGGGCGAGCGGCTCCTACAATGAGCAGTTCTTC
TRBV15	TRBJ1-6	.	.	CATSLPGLAPLHF	TGTGCCACCAGCCTTCCTGGCCTCGCGCCCCTCCACTTT
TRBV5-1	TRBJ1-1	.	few	CASSLGVRPNTEAFF	TGCGCCAGCAGCTTGGGGGTGAGGCCGAACACTGAAGCTTTCTTT
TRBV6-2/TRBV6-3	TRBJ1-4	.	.	CASSYSIKRSSEEKLFF	TGTGCCAGCAGTTACTCGATAAAGAGGTCCTCGGAGGAAAAACTGTTTTTT
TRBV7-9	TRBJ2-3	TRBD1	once	CASSSGDRGTDTQYF	TGTGCCAGCAGCTCTGGAGACAGGGGCACAGATACGCAGTATTTT
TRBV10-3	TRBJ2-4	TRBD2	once	CAISENLSGGLAKNIQYF	TGTGCCATCAGTGAGAACCTTTCGGGGGGACTAGCCAAAAACATTCAGTACTTC
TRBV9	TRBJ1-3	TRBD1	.	CASSGIDRVGNTIYF	TGTGCCAGCAGCGGGATAGACAGGGTAGGAAACACCATATATTTT
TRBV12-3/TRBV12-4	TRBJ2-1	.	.	CATHTWDNEQFF	TGTGCCACCCATACCTGGGACAATGAGCAGTTCTTC
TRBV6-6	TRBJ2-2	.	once	CASSIGGELFF	TGTGCCAGCAGTATAGGCGGGGAGCTGTTTTTT
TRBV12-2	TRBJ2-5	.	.	CASLSGDQETQYF	TGTGCAAGTCTAAGCGGGGACCAAGAGACCCAGTACTTC
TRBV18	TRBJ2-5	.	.	CASSRQRRQFQETQYF	TGTGCCAGCTCTCGTCAACGCCGACAGTTCCAAGAGACCCAGTACTTC
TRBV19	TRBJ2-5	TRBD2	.	CASSKGRDPGEETQYF	TGTGCCAGTAGTAAAGGGAGGGACCCGGGGGAAGAGACCCAGTACTTC
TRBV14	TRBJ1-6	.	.	CASSPGRGRVSPLHF	TGTGCCAGCAGCCCCGGACGGGGACGGGTTTCACCCCTCCACTTT
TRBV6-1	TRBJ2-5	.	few	CASSAMNRQVQETQYF	TGTGCCAGCAGTGCGATGAACCGACAGGTCCAAGAGACCCAGTACTTC
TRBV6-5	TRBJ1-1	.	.	CASSYLSENTEAFF	TGTGCCAGCAGTTACCTTTCAGAGAACACTGAAGCTTTCTTT
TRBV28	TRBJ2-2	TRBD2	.	CAIKTSGSFNTGELFF	TGTGCCATCAAGACTAGCGGGAGTTTTAATACCGGGGAGCTGTTTTTT
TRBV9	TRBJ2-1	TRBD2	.	CASSAGAGGPYNEQFF	TGTGCCAGCAGCGCAGGGGCGGGGGGGCCCTACAATGAGCAGTTCTTC
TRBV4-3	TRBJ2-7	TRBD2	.	CASSQFSGGVYEQYF	TGCGCCAGCAGCCAATTTAGCGGGGGGGTGTACGAGCAGTACTTC
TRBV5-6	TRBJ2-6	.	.	CASSFSVYGANVLTF	TGTGCCAGCAGCTTCTCGGTGTATGGGGCCAACGTCCTGACTTTC
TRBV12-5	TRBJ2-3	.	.	CASGLIGGPGTDTQYF	TGTGCTAGTGGTTTGATCGGAGGGCCCGGCACAGATACGCAGTATTTT
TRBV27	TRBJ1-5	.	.	CASSLMAGQPQHF	TGTGCCAGCAGTTTAATGGCCGGTCAGCCCCAGCATTTT
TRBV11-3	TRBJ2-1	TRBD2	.	CASSPGVGLAGGINEQFF	TGTGCCAGCAGCCCTGGAGTGGGACTAGCGGGAGGGATAAATGAGCAGTTCTTC
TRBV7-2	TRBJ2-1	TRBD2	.	CASSLGASGEYYNEQFF	TGTGCCAGCAGCTTAGGGGCTAGCGGGGAGTATTACAATGAGCAGTTCTTC
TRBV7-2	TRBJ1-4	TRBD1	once	CASSETGTGSEKLFF	TGTGCCAGCAGCGAGACCGGGACAGGGAGTGAAAAACTGTTTTTT
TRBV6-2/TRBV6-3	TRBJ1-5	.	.	CASSYGGTGNQPQHF	TGTGCCAGCAGCTATGGAGGCACGGGCAATCAGCCCCAGCATTTT
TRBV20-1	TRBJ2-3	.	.	CSASKADTQYF	TGCAGTGCTAGCAAAGCAGATACGCAGTATTTT
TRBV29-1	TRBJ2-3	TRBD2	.	CSVGDTLAGGPDTQYF	TGCAGCGTCGGAGACACCCTAGCGGGAGGGCCAGATACGCAGTATTTT
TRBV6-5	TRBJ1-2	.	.	CASSRAGAVGYTF	TGTGCCAGCAGTAGGGCAGGGGCAGTTGGCTACACCTTC
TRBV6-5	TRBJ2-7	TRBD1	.	CASSPRRDSPYEQYF	TGTGCCAGCAGTCCGCGCCGGGACAGCCCCTACGAGCAGTACTTC
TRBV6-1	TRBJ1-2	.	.	CASSEKGAGSYGYTF	TGTGCCAGCAGTGAAAAAGGCGCGGGAAGCTATGGCTACACCTTC
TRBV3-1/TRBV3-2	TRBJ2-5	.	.	CASSQDPPRRTQYF	TGTGCCAGCAGCCAAGATCCCCCGCGGCGGACCCAGTACTTC
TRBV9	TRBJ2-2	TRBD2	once	CASSVEAGGTGELFF	TGTGCCAGCAGCGTCGAAGCGGGGGGCACCGGGGAGCTGTTTTTT